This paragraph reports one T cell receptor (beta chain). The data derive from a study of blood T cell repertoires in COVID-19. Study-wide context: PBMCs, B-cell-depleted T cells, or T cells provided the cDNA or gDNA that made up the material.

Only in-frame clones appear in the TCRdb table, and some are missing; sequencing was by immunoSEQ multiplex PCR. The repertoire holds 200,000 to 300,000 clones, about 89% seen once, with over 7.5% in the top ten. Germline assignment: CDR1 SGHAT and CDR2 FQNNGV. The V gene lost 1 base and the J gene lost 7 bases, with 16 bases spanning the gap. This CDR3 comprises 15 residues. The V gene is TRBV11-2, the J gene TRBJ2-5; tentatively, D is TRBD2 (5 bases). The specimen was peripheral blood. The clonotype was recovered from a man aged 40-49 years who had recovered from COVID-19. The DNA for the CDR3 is TGTGCCAGCAGCTTAGTAGTCCCTCCCGGAGGGACCCAGTACTTC. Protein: CASSLVVPPGGTQYF.